What follows are 27 T cell receptor beta chains derived from one specimen sequenced in a study of cytomegalovirus exposure and HLA in healthy donors. PCR was performed using 60 Vbeta and 13 Jbeta primers. This table comes from immunoSEQ multiplex PCR, and its TCRdb copy is limited to in-frame clones, with some not included. The repertoire holds some 140,000 clones, with approximately 83% as singletons. Sequencing was done on a sample of PBMCs. These receptors were obtained from a man aged 35 to 55 in good health and CMV-seronegative.

The chain joins TRBV4-2 to TRBJ2-1, with 7 bases lining up with TRBD1. The trim removed 1 base at V and 9 bases at J, leaving 15 bases unmatched. Per germline, CDR1 LGHNA and CDR2 YNFKEQ. The CDR3 is 17 residues long. The CDR3 here is CASSQAYSLGQRREQFF. The CDR3 nucleotides are TGTGCCAGCAGCCAAGCTTACAGCCTGGGACAGCGGCGTGAGCAGTTCTTC.

This chain uses TRBV18 with TRBJ2-2; 7 bases match TRBD2. Germline-derived CDR1 and CDR2 are KGHSH and LQKENI. V shed 3 bases, J shed 6 bases, and the junction held 1 base outside the gene matches. The CDR3 extends over 13 amino acids. The CDR3, as DNA: TGTGCCAGCTCACCCGCGGGGGCCGGGGAGCTGTTTTTT. This codes for CASSPAGAGELFF.

CDR3 in DNA: TGTGCCAGCACCCATGCGGGTCCGCAGGACACTGAAGCTTTCTTT. It translates to CASTHAGPQDTEAFF. This chain connects TRBV28 to TRBJ1-1, with D uncertain. Trimming cost V 7 bases and J 3 bases, with 18 bases left between them. From germline, CDR1 is MDHEN and CDR2 SYDVKM. The CDR3 has 15 residues.

The V call is TRBV9, the J call TRBJ2-5; TRBD1 is a possible D gene (6 bases). Germline V gives CDR1 SGDLS, CDR2 YYNGEE. The CDR3 loop spans 16 amino acids. V dropped 4 bases and J dropped 2 bases, with 18 bases sitting between them. CDR3 residues: CASSPEEQGLQETQYF. CDR3 DNA sequence: TGTGCCAGCAGCCCGGAGGAACAGGGCCTACAAGAGACCCAGTACTTC.

V usage is TRBV5-1 and J usage is TRBJ2-1, with D possibly matching TRBD1 (6 bases). Germline CDR1 SGHRS, CDR2 YFSETQ. V lost 2 bases, J lost 2 bases, and 14 bases lay in between. The CDR3 is 16 amino acids. The CDR3 DNA reads TGCGCCAGCAGCTTCGACCCAGGGGAGACCTACAATGAGCAGTTCTTC. Its translation: CASSFDPGETYNEQFF.

This clone was seen a single time. The V call is TRBV29-1, the J call TRBJ1-1; 8 nucleotides agree with TRBD1. Looked up from germline, CDR1 is SQVTM and CDR2 is ANQGSEA. This CDR3 region has 12 residues. With 7 bases clipped from V and 3 bases from J, the junction kept 4 bases outside the gene matches. The DNA of the CDR3 is TGCAGCGGACAGGGGCCCGACACTGAAGCTTTCTTT. This codes for CSGQGPDTEAFF. Based on the CDR3 plus reference TRBV29-1 and TRBJ1-1, the full variable domain is SAVISQKPSRDICQRGTSLTIQCQVDSQVTMMFWYRQQPGQSLTLIATANQGSEATYESGFVIDKFPISRPNLTFSTLTVSNMSPEDSSIYLCSGQGPDTEAFFGQGTRLTVV.

This clone was found once. This chain connects TRBV7-5 to TRBJ2-7; TRBD2 was called by the table and not checked on the DNA. TRBV7-5 is assigned pseudogene status. CDR3 length: 16 amino acids. CDR3 sequence (DNA): TGTGCCAGAAGCAAGCGGGAGGAACAACATACCTACGAGCAGTACTTC. Protein sequence: CARSKREEQHTYEQYF.

The chain employs TRBV6-1 and TRBJ2-1; TRBD1 is a possible D gene (7 bases). The CDR3 runs to 16 residues. CDR1 and CDR2 from the germline V gene are MNHNS and SASEGT. V lost 1 base and J 9 bases, leaving 19 bases between the germline ends. CDR3 sequence (DNA): TGTGCCAGCAGTGAAGGGGGGCAGGGGGGTTCTTTTGAGCAGTTCTTC. Protein product: CASSEGGQGGSFEQFF.

The DNA for the CDR3 is TGTGCCAGCAGCTCGGGACAGGACCGCCGGTATGGCTACACCTTC. Translation: CASSSGQDRRYGYTF. The chain recombines TRBV7-9 with TRBJ1-2, with 8 bases fitting TRBD1. Germline lookup yields CDR1 SEHNR and CDR2 FQNEAQ (reference sequence). V lost 4 bases to trimming and J lost 5 bases; unmatched junction nucleotides: 9. The CDR3 is 15 amino acids.

The V gene is TRBV10-3, the J gene TRBJ2-7; 7 bases match TRBD2. Germline CDR1 is ENHRY and CDR2 is SYGVKD. V was clipped by 4 bases and J by 4 bases; unmatched bases: 7. This CDR3 is built from 14 residues. Here the CDR3 DNA reads TGTGCCATCAGTGGGGCGGGGGTTTCGTACGAGCAGTACTTC. Amino acids: CAISGAGVSYEQYF.

The chain employs TRBV5-1 and TRBJ2-5; D may be TRBD2 (5 bases). Trimming stripped 4 bases from V and 3 bases from J, with 10 bases between. Germline V gene sequence: CDR1 SGHRS, CDR2 YFSETQ. The CDR3 is made up of 13 amino acids. The CDR3 region has the DNA TGCGCCAGCAGCCCGGTGGGAGAAGAGACCCAGTACTTC. It translates to CASSPVGEETQYF.

This clone was detected only once. The CDR3 DNA reads TGTGCCAGCAGTGACGTGGCGGGTAGCTCCTACAATGAGCAGTTCTTC. This gives the protein CASSDVAGSSYNEQFF. The chain is built from TRBV6-4 and TRBJ2-1; TRBD2 is a possible D gene (5 bases). The CDR3 sequence is 16 residues long. The germline V gene has CDR1 MRHNA and CDR2 SNTAGT. With 2 bases removed from V and 0 bases from J, the gap between germline ends came to 11 bases.

The chain has TRBV9 and TRBJ2-5, with 7 bases identical to TRBD1. The CDR3 runs 16 residues. The germline CDR1 and CDR2 sequences are SGDLS and YYNGEE. The V gene end was trimmed by 0 bases and the J gene end by 5 bases; junction bases not matched to a gene: 10. CDR3 sequence reads: CASSVGPGTDGETQYF. In DNA, the CDR3 is TGTGCCAGCAGCGTAGGTCCGGGGACAGACGGGGAGACCCAGTACTTC.

This clone was counted only a few times. V gene TRBV28 combines with J gene TRBJ2-7, with TRBD2 identical over 7 bases. The CDR3 is 16 residues long. V dropped 5 bases and J dropped 0; count of bases not matched to a gene: 10. CDR1 and CDR2 (germline): MDHEN, SYDVKM. The CDR3 loop reads CASSPITSAGSYEQYF. The CDR3 nucleotides read TGTGCCAGCAGTCCAATTACTAGCGCAGGCTCCTACGAGCAGTACTTC.

The chain links TRBV7-7 to TRBJ2-5; D perhaps matches TRBD1 (6 bases). Germline V lookup: CDR1 SSHAT, CDR2 FNYEAQ (reference sequence). Trimming cost V 0 bases and J 5 bases, with 10 bases left between them. This CDR3 is 14 amino acids long. Here the CDR3 DNA reads TGTGCCAGCAGCTTAGCGCTGGGGGCGGAGACCCAGTACTTC. Its translation: CASSLALGAETQYF.

The chain combines TRBV2 with TRBJ1-1; D possibly corresponds to TRBD1 (5 bases). Trimming took off 9 bases at V and 2 bases at J, with 13 bases between the two ends. The V gene's germline CDR1 is SNHLY and CDR2 FYNNEI. The CDR3 spans 13 residues. In DNA form, the CDR3 reads TGTGCCAGGAGACGACAGCAAAACACTGAAGCTTTCTTT. Protein: CARRRQQNTEAFF.

The rearrangement joins TRBV5-1 to TRBJ2-2; 10 nucleotides agree with TRBD1. Looked up from germline, CDR1 is SGHRS and CDR2 is YFSETQ. J lost 0 bases, V lost 8 bases, and 7 bases had no gene match. CDR3 length equals 16 residues. Here the CDR3 DNA reads TGCGCCAGTAAGACAGGGGGCGCCGCGAACACCGGGGAGCTGTTTTTT. The encoded protein is CASKTGGAANTGELFF.

The rearrangement links TRBV7-9 to TRBJ2-7, with 7 bases that match TRBD1. The V gene's germline CDR1 is SEHNR and CDR2 FQNEAQ (reference sequence). The CDR3 has 14 amino acids. Germline trimming cut 5 bases from V and 2 bases from J; bases unmatched to any gene: 6. The CDR3 sequence: CASSPGTVPYEQYF. The CDR3 coding sequence is TGTGCCAGCAGCCCCGGGACAGTCCCCTACGAGCAGTACTTC.

The rearrangement joins TRBV9 to TRBJ2-1; 7 positions match TRBD2. The CDR3 has 13 amino acids. V was pared by 6 bases and J by 9 bases, with 9 bases of the junction left unmatched. CDR1 and CDR2 from the germline V gene are SGDLS and YYNGEE. The CDR3 here is CASTAGEWSEQFF. The CDR3 region has the DNA TGTGCCAGCACCGCGGGAGAATGGAGTGAGCAGTTCTTC.

The V gene is TRBV6-5, the J gene TRBJ2-3; 7 bases match TRBD2. Per germline, CDR1 MNHEY and CDR2 SVGAGI. The length of the CDR3 is 14 residues. J was trimmed by 4 bases and V by 7 bases; bases with no gene match: 8. The CDR3 sequence is CASKSGTESDTQYF. The CDR3 nucleotides are TGTGCCAGCAAAAGCGGGACTGAGTCAGATACGCAGTATTTT.

The chain employs TRBV27 and TRBJ2-7; a weak D match, TRBD2 (6 bases). Germline CDR1 is MNHEY and CDR2 is SMNVEV (reference sequence). Trimming pared 0 bases from V and 5 bases from J, leaving 17 bases between. The CDR3 is 16 residues long. CDR3 region: CASSLSWRGKGNEQYF. The CDR3 DNA is TGTGCCAGCAGTTTATCTTGGCGGGGAAAGGGGAACGAGCAGTACTTC.

V gene TRBV4-1 combines with J gene TRBJ2-7; D remains unclear. The V gene's germline CDR1 is MGHRA and CDR2 YSYEKL. The V gene lost 1 base and the J gene lost 0 bases, with 10 bases spanning the gap. This CDR3 is 15 amino acids long. The CDR3 bases are TGCGCCAGCAGCCAAGCGAACGGTAACTCCTACGAGCAGTACTTC. Protein: CASSQANGNSYEQYF.

CDR3 in DNA: TGCGCCAGCAGCATCGCGGGGGACCTCCTCGGCTATGGCTACACCTTC. This encodes CASSIAGDLLGYGYTF. The genes are TRBV4-1 and TRBJ1-2, with a possible D match to TRBD1 (5 bases). The CDR3 extends over 16 amino acids. V lost 5 bases to trimming and J lost 4 bases, with 20 bases between them. Germline V gene sequence: CDR1 MGHRA, CDR2 YSYEKL.

The gene calls are TRBV9 and TRBJ1-1, with TRBD1 matching over 9 bases. Trimming removed 3 bases from V and 5 bases from J; junction bases left unmatched: 8. This CDR3 has 15 amino acids. Germline V gene data show CDR1 as SGDLS and CDR2 as YYNGEE. The CDR3 region has the DNA TGTGCCAGCAGCGCCGAGGACAGGGGTTCGACTGAAGCTTTCTTT. It specifies CASSAEDRGSTEAFF. The full variable domain, with the rest looked up from reference TRBV9 and TRBJ1-1, is DSGVTQTPKHLITATGQRVTLRCSPRSGDLSVYWYQQSLDQGLQFLIQYYNGEERAKGNILERFSAQQFPDLHSELNLSSLELGDSALYFCASSAEDRGSTEAFFGQGTRLTVV.

This clone was counted once. The chain links TRBV7-2 to TRBJ2-7; D gene unclear. The germline CDR1 and CDR2 sequences are SGHTA and FQGNSA. This CDR3 is 16 amino acids long. V shed 3 bases and J shed 0 bases, with 15 bases lying between them. The CDR3: CASSFRWAAGSYEQYF. The CDR3 DNA follows: TGTGCCAGCAGCTTTAGGTGGGCAGCCGGCTCCTACGAGCAGTACTTC. Full variable domain (outside the CDR3, taken from reference TRBV7-2 and TRBJ2-7): GAGVSQSPSNKVTEKGKDVELRCDPISGHTALYWYRQSLGQGLEFLIYFQGNSAPDKSGLPSDRFSAERTGGSVSTLTIQRTQQEDSAVYLCASSFRWAAGSYEQYFGPGTRLTVT.

The gene calls are TRBV6-5 and TRBJ2-7; 7 nucleotides match TRBD2. V lost 7 bases, J lost 3 bases, and 9 bases stayed unmatched. The CDR3 is 14 amino acids. In germline, CDR1 is MNHEY, CDR2 SVGAGI. Here the CDR3 reads CASKKAGSLYEQYF. As DNA, the CDR3 is TGTGCCAGCAAGAAAGCGGGATCCCTCTACGAGCAGTACTTC.

The CDR3 sequence: CSVRQGEVNSPLHF. As DNA, the CDR3 is TGCAGCGTACGACAGGGAGAGGTCAATTCACCCCTCCACTTT. The genes are TRBV29-1 and TRBJ1-6; TRBD1 aligns across 7 bases. The J segment lost 7 bases and the V segment lost 6 bases, leaving 9 bases of the junction unmatched. Germline V CDR1 and CDR2: SQVTM, ANQGSEA. The CDR3 runs to 14 residues.